Listed below are T cell receptor beta chains from one sample, sequenced in a study of T-cell reconstitution after alpha-beta-depleted transplantation in children. In TCRdb, the PCR reads were re-called with MiXCR into one record per CDR3 protein. The table has about 870,000 distinct CDR3 sequences, approximately 15% seen once; the top ten hold approximately 5%. The sample here was PBMCs, mostly from graft donor cells, taken 360 days after TCRalphabeta/CD19-depleted stem cell transplant. The source is a male patient aged 5 to 17 who had a stem cell transplant for acute lymphoblastic leukemia, so the T cells may come from the graft donor. CDR3s include the opening cysteine and the closing phenylalanine or tryptophan. Fields, in order: J gene, V gene, clone size, D gene, CDR3 DNA, CDR3 protein. The D gene is left open where the match is weak. The size entry is marked missing in some rows and otherwise reads once, few, many or a size class.

>TRBJ1-1|TRBV15|few|TRBD1
TGTGCCACCAGCCACCCGACAGGGCGGGAAGCCTTCTTT
CATSHPTGREAFF
>TRBJ2-5|TRBV29-1|NA|NA
TGCAGCGTACCTACAGAGAAGACCCAGTACTTC
CSVPTEKTQYF
>TRBJ2-3|TRBV29-1|NA|TRBD1
TGCGGGGCTCTAGGGGACAGCAGCACAGATACGCAGTATTTT
CGALGDSSTDTQYF
>TRBJ1-1|TRBV20-1|few|NA
TGCAGTGCTCGTCCTAGATTGAACACTGAAGCTTTCTTT
CSARPRLNTEAFF
>TRBJ1-1|TRBV19|NA|NA
TGTGCCAGTAGTATGTTGGTTACCGGGGGCACTGAAGCTTTCTTT
CASSMLVTGGTEAFF
>TRBJ2-1|TRBV12-3/TRBV12-4|few|NA
TGTGCCAGCAGTTTCCCGAAGTCGTCGCAGTTCTTC
CASSFPKSSQFF
>TRBJ2-7|TRBV5-6|few|NA
TGTGCCAGCAGCCTACAAGCTAGCGACGAGCAGTACTTC
CASSLQASDEQYF
>TRBJ1-2|TRBV29-1|few|TRBD1
TGCAGCGTATGGACAGGGTCCTATGGCTACACCTTC
CSVWTGSYGYTF
>TRBJ2-3|TRBV2|few|NA
TGTGCCAGCAGTAGATTGCACAGCAGCACAGATACGCAGTATTTT
CASSRLHSSTDTQYF
>TRBJ2-1|TRBV7-8|few|NA
TGTGCCAGCAGCTTATCCCCTTTTCGGGGGCCGAACTACAATGAGCAGTTCTTC
CASSLSPFRGPNYNEQFF
>TRBJ1-6|TRBV20-1|NA|TRBD1
TGCAGTGCTGGGACAGGGAGCTCCTATAATTCACCCCTCCACTTT
CSAGTGSSYNSPLHF
>TRBJ1-2|TRBV5-1|NA|TRBD1
TGCGCCAGCAGCTTGGTCGGCAGGGGGCGACACGGATACCATAAGTATGGCTACACCTTC
CASSLVGRGRHGYHKYGYTF
>TRBJ2-4|TRBV5-1|few|NA
TGCGCCAGCTCGACCCTCGGGGACATTCAGTACTTC
CASSTLGDIQYF
>TRBJ2-5|TRBV10-3|NA|TRBD2
TGTGCCGCCTCGGGAGGTGGGTGGACCCAGTACTTC
CAASGGGWTQYF
>TRBJ2-5|TRBV9|few|NA
TGTGCCAGCAGCGTGACCCAGGGGGGAGAGACCCAGTACTTC
CASSVTQGGETQYF